The 18 T cell receptor beta chains below come from one sample, sequenced in a study of T cell responses to AZD1222 COVID-19 vaccine. Measured with immunoSEQ multiplex PCR; TCRdb has only the in-frame clones, and not every one. The sample includes around 200,000 clones, 85% to 95% of them seen just once. The sequenced sample was peripheral blood, obtained 28 days after the second AZD1222 dose. The receptors here all came from an adult who received the AZD1222 COVID-19 vaccine.

The V gene is TRBV19, the J gene TRBJ1-3; D uncertain. This CDR3 spans 14 amino acids. Per germline, CDR1 LNHDA and CDR2 SQIVND (reference sequence). The ends were cut back, 5 bases at V and 0 bases at J, with 8 bases in the middle. DNA of the CDR3: TGTGCCAGTAGTCCGCAGGCCTCTGGAAACACCATATATTTT. It translates to CASSPQASGNTIYF.

This clone came up once. The genes are TRBV28 and TRBJ1-1; 7 bases are a match to TRBD1. Germline V gene data show CDR1 as MDHEN and CDR2 as SYDVKM. The CDR3 loop spans 18 amino acids. V was pared by 6 bases and J by 3 bases, with 19 bases of the junction left unmatched. CDR3 amino acids: CASSTNTGDAFSDTEAFF. CDR3 DNA: TGTGCCAGCAGCACGAATACAGGGGACGCATTCTCTGACACTGAAGCTTTCTTT.

This chain links TRBV5-1 with TRBJ1-4; 7 bases line up with TRBD1. Germline-derived CDR1 and CDR2 are SGHRS and YFSETQ. CDR3 length equals 15 residues. V gave up 5 bases and J gave up 2 bases; unmatched junction bases: 6. The CDR3 bases are TGCGCCAGCAGTCTTACGACAGGGACTAATGAAAAACTGTTTTTT. It yields the protein CASSLTTGTNEKLFF.

The rearrangement uses TRBV19 and TRBJ1-1; D gene unclear. The length of the CDR3 is 12 residues. CDR1 is LNHDA and CDR2 is SQIVND in the germline V gene (reference sequence). Trimming stripped 6 bases from V and 6 bases from J, with 11 bases between. The CDR3 bases are TGTGCCAGTAGGTCCGGGTGGTCTGAAGCTTTCTTT. This encodes CASRSGWSEAFF. Full variable domain (outside the CDR3, taken from reference TRBV19 and TRBJ1-1): DGGITQSPKYLFRKEGQNVTLSCEQNLNHDAMYWYRQDPGQGLRLIYYSQIVNDFQKGDIAEGYSVSREKKESFPLTVTSAQKNPTAFYLCASRSGWSEAFFGQGTRLTVV.

The chain employs TRBV9 and TRBJ2-1, with 7 bases aligning to TRBD1. Looked up from germline, CDR1 is SGDLS and CDR2 is YYNGEE. V shed 1 base and J 4 bases; nucleotides not matched to a gene: 5. The CDR3 runs to 15 residues. Here the CDR3 reads CASSVSGTAYNEQFF. In nucleotides, the CDR3 is TGTGCCAGCAGCGTATCCGGGACAGCTTACAATGAGCAGTTCTTC. The full variable domain, completed using reference TRBV9 and TRBJ2-1, is DSGVTQTPKHLITATGQRVTLRCSPRSGDLSVYWYQQSLDQGLQFLIQYYNGEERAKGNILERFSAQQFPDLHSELNLSSLELGDSALYFCASSVSGTAYNEQFFGPGTRLTVL.

The sample holds one count of this clone. The chain couples TRBV5-1 to TRBJ2-7; D remains ambiguous. The CDR3 contains 12 residues. Germline assignment: CDR1 SGHRS and CDR2 YFSETQ. Trimming took 4 bases from V and 6 from J, leaving 11 bases between them. The CDR3 reads CASSRGLGEQYF. The CDR3 DNA reads TGCGCCAGCAGCCGTGGTCTGGGCGAGCAGTACTTC.

This clone was seen just once. The genes are TRBV18 and TRBJ2-1, with a possible D match to TRBD2 (6 bases). Trimming cost V 6 bases and J 6 bases, with 18 bases left between them. CDR3 length equals 15 residues. CDR1 KGHSH and CDR2 LQKENI come from the germline V gene. CDR3 in amino acids: CASSPLGGWGNEQFF. In DNA, the CDR3 is TGTGCCAGCTCCCCCCTTGGGGGGTGGGGCAATGAGCAGTTCTTC.

The chain employs TRBV28 and TRBJ1-1; D gene ambiguous. The CDR3 has 11 residues. The germline gives CDR1 MDHEN, CDR2 SYDVKM. Deletions cut 6 bases from V and 1 base from J, with 3 bases between. CDR3 nucleotide sequence: TGTGCCAGCAGGGGGAACACTGAAGCTTTCTTT. It yields the protein CASRGNTEAFF.

J is TRBJ1-5 and V is TRBV6-2 or TRBV6-3; D gene uncertain. V shed 2 bases and J shed 7 bases, with 9 bases lying between them. This CDR3 is built from 13 residues. The V gene's germline CDR1 is MNHEY and CDR2 SVGEGT. The CDR3 nucleotides read TGTGCCAGCAGTTACCGGGGATTCCAGCCCCAGCATTTT. It is translated as CASSYRGFQPQHF.

The chain has TRBV7-3 and TRBJ2-6; D remains unclear. V lost 2 bases and J lost 2, with 7 bases in between. Germline lookup yields CDR1 SGHTA and CDR2 FQGTGA. The CDR3 consists of 15 residues. The CDR3 DNA sequence: TGTGCCAGCAGCTTAGGAGAGACTGGGGCCAACGTCCTGACTTTC. Amino acids: CASSLGETGANVLTF.

This clone was recorded once. V usage is TRBV27 and J usage is TRBJ2-7; 7 bases are shared with TRBD1. The CDR3 covers 13 residues. The germline CDR1 and CDR2 sequences are MNHEY and SMNVEV (reference sequence). The V segment lost 2 bases and the J segment 2 bases; nucleotides outside the gene matches: 0. The CDR3 bases are TGTGCCAGCAGTTTACAGGGGGCCTACGAGCAGTACTTC. This encodes CASSLQGAYEQYF.

The V call is TRBV4-1, the J call TRBJ2-5, with 9 bases matching TRBD1. The CDR3 has 14 amino acids. CDR1 MGHRA and CDR2 YSYEKL come from the germline V gene. The V segment lost 0 bases and the J segment 9 bases; nucleotides outside the gene matches: 5. The CDR3 DNA reads as TGCGCCAGCAGCCAAGATGGGGACAGGGCTCCCCAGTACTTC. This codes for CASSQDGDRAPQYF.

This chain links TRBV2 with TRBJ1-6; D ambiguous. The CDR3 covers 15 residues. Germline loops: CDR1 SNHLY, CDR2 FYNNEI. V was shortened by 0 bases and J by 2 bases, with 5 bases between the two germline ends. This chain's CDR3 is CASSEAVPYNSPLHF. The DNA of the CDR3 is TGTGCCAGCAGTGAAGCTGTCCCCTATAATTCACCCCTCCACTTT.

The rearrangement uses TRBV6-2 or TRBV6-3 and TRBJ1-2, with a possible D match to TRBD1 (6 bases). CDR3 length: 18 amino acids. V lost 2 bases and J lost 5, with 24 bases in between. Germline V gene lookup returns CDR1 MNHEY and CDR2 SVGEGT. Here the CDR3 reads CASSYVRRGVEHFYGYTF. CDR3 bases: TGTGCCAGCAGTTACGTTCGGAGGGGGGTCGAGCATTTTTATGGCTACACCTTC.

The V and J genes are TRBV7-2 and TRBJ2-1; 7 bases are a match to TRBD1. The germline V gene has CDR1 SGHTA and CDR2 FQGNSA. The CDR3 extends over 16 amino acids. The V segment lost 6 bases and the J segment 6 bases; nucleotides outside the gene matches: 14. The CDR3 region has the DNA TGTGCCAGCAGTCCCCTACCCGGGACAGCCGTCAATGAGCAGTTCTTC. Protein product: CASSPLPGTAVNEQFF.

J is TRBJ2-7 and V is TRBV11-1, with TRBD1 as a possible D gene (5 bases). The V end was cut by 3 bases, the J end by 3 bases, with 6 bases between. This CDR3 is built from 12 residues. Germline V lookup: CDR1 SGHAT, CDR2 FQDESV (reference sequence). In DNA, the CDR3 is TGTGCCAGCAGCTTCAGGGACTACGAGCAGTACTTC. Protein product: CASSFRDYEQYF.

This rearrangement joins TRBV30 to TRBJ1-2, with D maybe TRBD1 (6 bases). The CDR3 has 17 amino acids. The germline V and J ends were trimmed by 2 bases and 0 bases, with 19 bases remaining between them. Germline CDR1 reads GTSNPN; CDR2 reads SVGIG (reference sequence). CDR3: CAWSTPYYRATNYGYTF. The CDR3 nucleotides are TGTGCCTGGAGTACCCCTTACTACAGGGCCACTAACTATGGCTACACCTTC. The entire variable domain, with the rest obtained from reference TRBV30 and TRBJ1-2, is as follows: SQTIHQWPATLVQPVGSPLSLECTVEGTSNPNLYWYRQAAGRGLQLLFYSVGIGQISSEVPQNLSASRPQDRQFILSSKKLLLSDSGFYLCAWSTPYYRATNYGYTFGSGTRLTVV.

The chain links TRBV4-1 to TRBJ1-4, with D perhaps TRBD1 (5 bases). This CDR3 region has 15 residues. Trimming shortened V by 6 bases and J by 2 bases, and 13 bases separated the two germline ends. In germline, CDR1 is MGHRA, CDR2 YSYEKL. The CDR3 spells CASRNPGATNEKLFF. For the CDR3, the DNA is TGCGCCAGCAGAAATCCCGGGGCCACTAATGAAAAACTGTTTTTT.